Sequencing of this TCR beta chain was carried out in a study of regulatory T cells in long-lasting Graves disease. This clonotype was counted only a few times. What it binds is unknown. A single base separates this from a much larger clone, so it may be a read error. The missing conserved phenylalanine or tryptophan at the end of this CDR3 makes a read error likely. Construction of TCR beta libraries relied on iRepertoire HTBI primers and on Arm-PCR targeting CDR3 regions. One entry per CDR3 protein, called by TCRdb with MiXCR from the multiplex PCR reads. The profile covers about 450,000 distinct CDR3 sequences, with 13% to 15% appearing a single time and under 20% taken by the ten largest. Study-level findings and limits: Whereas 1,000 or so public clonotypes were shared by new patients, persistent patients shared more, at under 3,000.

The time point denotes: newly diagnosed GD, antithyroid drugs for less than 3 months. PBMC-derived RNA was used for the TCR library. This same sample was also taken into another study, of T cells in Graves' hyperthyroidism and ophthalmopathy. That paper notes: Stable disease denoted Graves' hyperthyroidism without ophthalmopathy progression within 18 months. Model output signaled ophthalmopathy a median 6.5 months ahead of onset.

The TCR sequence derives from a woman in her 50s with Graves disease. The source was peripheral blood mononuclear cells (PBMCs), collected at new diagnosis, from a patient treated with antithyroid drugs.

As DNA, the CDR3 is TGTGCCAGCAGTGAAGCGCCAAACGTAGCGGTTTACGAGCAGTACCTC. Protein sequence: CASSEAPNVAVYEQYL. The chain has TRBV6-1 and TRBJ2-7; D is possibly TRBD2 (6 bases). CDR3 size: 16 residues. Germline CDR1 MNHNS, CDR2 SASEGT. Trimming cost V 0 bases and J 4 bases, with 16 bases left between them.